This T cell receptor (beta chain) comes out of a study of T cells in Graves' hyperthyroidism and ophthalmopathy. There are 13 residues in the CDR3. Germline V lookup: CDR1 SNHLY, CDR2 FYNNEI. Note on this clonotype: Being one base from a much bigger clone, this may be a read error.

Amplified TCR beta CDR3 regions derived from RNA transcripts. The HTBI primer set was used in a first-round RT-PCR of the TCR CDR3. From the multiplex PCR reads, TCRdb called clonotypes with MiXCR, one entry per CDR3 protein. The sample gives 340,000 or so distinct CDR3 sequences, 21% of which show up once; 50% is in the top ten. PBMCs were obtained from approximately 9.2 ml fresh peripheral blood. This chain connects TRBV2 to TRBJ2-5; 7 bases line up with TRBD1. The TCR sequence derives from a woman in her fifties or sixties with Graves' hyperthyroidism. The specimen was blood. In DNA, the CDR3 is TGTGTCAGCGGCCGGGACAGCCAAGAGACCCAGTACTTC. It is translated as CVSGRDSQETQYF.